This TCR beta chain was profiled in a study of blood T cell repertoires in COVID-19. As for the study in general: The samples span acute and convalescent COVID-19 from the United States, Italy and Spain. In each case, the material was cDNA or gDNA derived from T cells, B-cell-depleted T cells, or PBMCs.

As processed by the authors: Counts of nucleated cells, estimated from reference gene primer amplification, were obtained. Assay: immunoSEQ multiplex PCR; the TCRdb copy retains only in-frame clones and omits some. V and J calls and clone size follow that table, whereas D and trimming were derived from the DNA. Among about 84,000 clones listed, 60% to 85% were seen once. In germline, CDR1 is LNHDA, CDR2 SQIVND (reference sequence). This CDR3 is 14 amino acids long. After removal of 8 bases from V and 5 bases from J, the junction contained 10 bases not matched to a gene. This TCR was recovered from a man in his 70s with acute or convalescent COVID-19. Specimen: peripheral blood. V is TRBV19 and J is TRBJ1-1, with 8 bases matching TRBD1. The CDR3 spells CASFFQGARTEAFF. DNA for the CDR3: TGTGCCAGTTTCTTCCAGGGGGCTCGGACTGAAGCTTTCTTT.